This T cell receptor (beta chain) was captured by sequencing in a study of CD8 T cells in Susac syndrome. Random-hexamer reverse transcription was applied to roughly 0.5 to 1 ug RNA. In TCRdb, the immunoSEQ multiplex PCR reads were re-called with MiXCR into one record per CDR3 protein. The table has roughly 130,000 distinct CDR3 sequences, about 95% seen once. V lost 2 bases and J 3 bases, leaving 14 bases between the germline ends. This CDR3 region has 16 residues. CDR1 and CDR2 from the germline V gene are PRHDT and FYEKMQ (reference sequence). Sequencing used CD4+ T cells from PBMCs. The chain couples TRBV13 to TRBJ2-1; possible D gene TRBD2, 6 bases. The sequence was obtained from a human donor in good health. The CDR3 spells CASSLPGAVFYNEQFF. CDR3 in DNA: TGTGCCAGCAGCTTACCGGGAGCGGTTTTCTACAATGAGCAGTTCTTC.